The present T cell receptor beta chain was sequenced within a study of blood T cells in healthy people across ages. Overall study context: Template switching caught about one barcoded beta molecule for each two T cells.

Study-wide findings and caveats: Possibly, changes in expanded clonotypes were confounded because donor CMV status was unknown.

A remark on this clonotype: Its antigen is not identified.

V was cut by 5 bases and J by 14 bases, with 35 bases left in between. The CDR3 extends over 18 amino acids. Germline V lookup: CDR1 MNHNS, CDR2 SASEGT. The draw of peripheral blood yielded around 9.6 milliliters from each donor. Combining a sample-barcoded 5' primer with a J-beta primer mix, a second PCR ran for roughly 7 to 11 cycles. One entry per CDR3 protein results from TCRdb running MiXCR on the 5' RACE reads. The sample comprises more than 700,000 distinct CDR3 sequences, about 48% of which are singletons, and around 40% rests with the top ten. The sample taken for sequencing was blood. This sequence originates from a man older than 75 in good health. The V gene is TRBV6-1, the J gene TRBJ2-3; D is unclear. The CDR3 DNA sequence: TGTGCCAGCAGTCCGGGCGCCGGGCTAGGAGAGAAGCACAGATACGCGTATTTT. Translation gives CASSPGAGLGEKHRYAYF.